The rows below give T cell receptor beta chains drawn from one sample of a study of regulatory T cells in long-lasting Graves disease. From the multiplex PCR reads, TCRdb called clonotypes with MiXCR, one entry per CDR3 protein. The table lists approximately 690,000 distinct CDR3 sequences, around 32% of them singletons, with 40% to 55% in the top ten. Sequenced here: peripheral blood mononuclear cells (PBMCs), sampled when the disease was refractory, from a patient treated with antithyroid drugs. The source of these receptors is a female donor with Graves disease. CDR3s include the opening cysteine and the closing phenylalanine or tryptophan. The D gene is left open where the match is weak. The size entry is marked missing in some rows and otherwise reads once, few, many or a size class.

D | J | V | size | DNA | CDR3
TRBD2 | TRBJ2-7 | TRBV20-1 | once | TGCAGTGCTAGAGATCAGGTAGCGGGAGCCCACGAGCAGTACTTC | CSARDQVAGAHEQYF
TRBD2 | TRBJ2-4 | TRBV20-1 | few | TGCAGTGCTAGACCAACCGGAGGGGCGGGAGTGGCCAAAAACATTCAGTACTTC | CSARPTGGAGVAKNIQYF
. | TRBJ2-2 | TRBV5-1 | . | TGCGCCAGCAGCTTGGATCAGGCGAACACCGGGGAGCTGTTTTTT | CASSLDQANTGELFF
. | TRBJ2-3 | TRBV6-2/TRBV6-3 | . | TGTGCCAGCAGTTACTCGTGGAGGGCTAGCACAGATACGCAGTATTTT | CASSYSWRASTDTQYF
. | TRBJ1-4 | TRBV28 | many | TGTGCCAGCGGCGGGATTTGGGTGGGCGAAAAACTGTTTTTT | CASGGIWVGEKLFF
. | TRBJ1-1 | TRBV7-9 | . | TGTGCCAGCAGCATGGAGGTTCGCACTGAAGCTTTCTTT | CASSMEVRTEAFF
. | TRBJ1-1 | TRBV28 | many | TGTGCCAGCATGAGAGGGGGGTTGGAAACTGAAGCTTTCTTT | CASMRGGLETEAFF
. | TRBJ1-2 | TRBV20-1 | . | TGCAGTGCTAGACCCCTTCTCCTCTATGGCTACACCTTC | CSARPLLLYGYTF
. | TRBJ2-5 | TRBV5-5 | few | TGTGCCAGCAGCTCGGGAGGGGGCTCAGAGACCCAGTACTTC | CASSSGGGSETQYF
. | TRBJ1-2 | TRBV18 | . | TGTGCCAGCTCACCGACCGGGACCCCCTTGGGGCCCTATGGCTACACCTTC | CASSPTGTPLGPYGYTF
. | TRBJ1-6 | TRBV9 | few | TGTGCCAGCAGCGCTTCGCAGGGGTCACCCCTCCACTTT | CASSASQGSPLHF
TRBD1 | TRBJ1-5 | TRBV10-3 | few | TGTGCCATCAGTGACGGACAGGGGGATCAGCCCCAGCATTTT | CAISDGQGDQPQHF
. | TRBJ1-1 | TRBV5-5 | . | TGTGCCAGCAGTCCAACTTCGACAGGCGTATACACTGAAGCTTTCTTT | CASSPTSTGVYTEAFF
. | TRBJ2-1 | TRBV5-1 | . | TGCGCCAGCAGCTATGTGATCAACACGAATGAGCAGTTCTTC | CASSYVINTNEQFF
. | TRBJ2-7 | TRBV7-9 | few | TGTGCCAGCAGCGAGGGGGCAGCGGGCTCCTCCTACGAGCAGTACTTC | CASSEGAAGSSYEQYF
TRBD1 | TRBJ2-2 | TRBV3-1 | . | TGTGCCAGCAGCCAACGACAGGGGTGGGTCACCGGGGAGCTGTTTTTT | CASSQRQGWVTGELFF
. | TRBJ1-1 | TRBV3-1 | . | TGTGCCAGCAGCCCCCGGGCGGGGTTGTCCGCAAACACTGAAGCTTTCTTT | CASSPRAGLSANTEAFF
. | TRBJ1-1 | TRBV6-1 | many | TGTGCCAGCAGTGACGGACAGTTCACTGAAGCTTTCTTT | CASSDGQFTEAFF
. | TRBJ1-2 | TRBV5-1 | . | TGCGCCAGCAGCTTGGACAGCTCCAACTATGGCTACACCTTC | CASSLDSSNYGYTF
. | TRBJ2-7 | TRBV7-2 | few | TGTGCCAGCAGGATAGATGTCCAGACGGCGTTC | CASRIDVQTAF
. | TRBJ2-5 | TRBV3-1 | many | TGTGCCAGCAGCCAGCGGTCCTTCCAAGAGACCCAGTACTTC | CASSQRSFQETQYF
. | TRBJ2-7 | TRBV7-2 | . | TGTGCCAGCAGCTTAGGCCCCCTTAACGAGCAGTACTTC | CASSLGPLNEQYF
. | TRBJ2-7 | TRBV20-1 | few | TGCAGTGCTTCACCTAGCCGGACGGCCTACGAGCAGTACTTC | CSASPSRTAYEQYF
. | TRBJ1-1 | TRBV29-1 | . | TGCAGCGTTGACTGGGGGGGGAACACTGAAGCTTTCTTT | CSVDWGGNTEAFF
. | TRBJ1-4 | TRBV6-1 | few | TGTGCCAGCAGTGGGCTCTTCGGGACTGGTTCAGAAAAACTGTTTTTT | CASSGLFGTGSEKLFF
. | TRBJ1-4 | TRBV28 | . | TGTGCCAGCAGTTCCGGGACCAATGAAAAACTGTTTTTT | CASSSGTNEKLFF
TRBD2 | TRBJ2-1 | TRBV6-5 | . | TGTGCCAGCAGTTACCCCCTTGCTAGCGGGAATGGCCATGAGCAGTTCTTC | CASSYPLASGNGHEQFF
. | TRBJ1-2 | TRBV5-1 | . | TGCGCCAGCAGCCTGTCCGGGGGATTAGATGGCTACACCTTC | CASSLSGGLDGYTF
. | TRBJ2-4 | TRBV20-1 | . | TGCAGTGCCGGCGAGGCCAAAAACATTCAGTACTTC | CSAGEAKNIQYF
. | TRBJ2-7 | TRBV7-9 | . | TGTGCCAGCAGCTTAGCCGTCGGGATCTCCTACGAGCAGTACTTC | CASSLAVGISYEQYF
TRBD1 | TRBJ1-6 | TRBV6-9 | . | TGTGCCAGCAGTTCACGGGACAGGGGGCAAAATTCACCCCTCCACTTT | CASSSRDRGQNSPLHF
TRBD2 | TRBJ2-2 | TRBV12-3/TRBV12-4 | . | TGTGCCAGCAATCCTGGGGAGACTAGCGGGAGGGCCCGAACCGGGGAGCTGTTTTTT | CASNPGETSGRARTGELFF
. | TRBJ1-2 | TRBV2 | many | TGTGCCACCCTACGGGGGGCACGCTACACCTTC | CATLRGARYTF
. | TRBJ2-7 | TRBV20-1 | few | TGCAGTGCTAGCGGCCAGTCCGGAGGGTTCCTCTACGAGCAGTACTTC | CSASGQSGGFLYEQYF
. | TRBJ1-4 | TRBV12-5 | few | TGTGCTAGTGGTTTGGTACTGGGGACGGTTAATGAAAAACTGTTTTTT | CASGLVLGTVNEKLFF
. | TRBJ1-5 | TRBV6-1 | few | TGTGCCAGCAACCCAATGGGAGGGCAGCCCCAGCATTTT | CASNPMGGQPQHF
. | TRBJ2-7 | TRBV12-3/TRBV12-4 | . | TGTGCCAGCAGTGCGGGACTGCCGGGCCGGCAGTACTTC | CASSAGLPGRQYF
. | TRBJ1-5 | TRBV6-1 | . | TGTGCCAGCAGTGAATCCGCGGCTTATAGCAATCAGCCCCAGCATTTT | CASSESAAYSNQPQHF
. | TRBJ2-5 | TRBV27 | . | TGTGCCAGCAGTTGGACGGAACAAGGGGAGACCCAGTACTTC | CASSWTEQGETQYF
. | TRBJ2-2 | TRBV28 | many | TGTGCCAGCAGTTTATCCGTCAGCCGGATTTTGACCGGGGAGCTGTTTTTT | CASSLSVSRILTGELFF
. | TRBJ1-4 | TRBV28 | . | TGTGCCAGCAGAGCAACTAATGAAAAACTGTTTTTT | CASRATNEKLFF
TRBD2 | TRBJ2-3 | TRBV2 | . | TGTGCCAGCAGTGAACCCCATGTTTCGGCGGGAGTAATCCCAGATACGCAGTATTTT | CASSEPHVSAGVIPDTQYF
TRBD2 | TRBJ2-7 | TRBV5-6 | few | TGTGCCAGCAGCGGGATAGCGGGAGGGCCGCGGGAGCAGTACTTC | CASSGIAGGPREQYF
. | TRBJ2-7 | TRBV3-1 | few | TGTGCCAGCAGCCAAGATGGTACTAGCATGGGAGAGCAGTACTTC | CASSQDGTSMGEQYF
. | TRBJ1-4 | TRBV10-3 | . | TGTGCCATCAGTGAGACCGCAGGAAAACTGTTTTTT | CAISETAGKLFF
. | TRBJ1-2 | TRBV12-3/TRBV12-4 | many | TGTGCCAGCAGCACCTCGGGAAGGGTAGCCGATGGCTACACCTTC | CASSTSGRVADGYTF
. | TRBJ2-5 | TRBV5-1 | . | TGCGCCAGCAGCAGTATGATTCAAGAGACCCAGTACTTC | CASSSMIQETQYF
TRBD1 | TRBJ1-1 | TRBV5-1 | few | TGCGCCAGCAGTCCCGACCGGGACAGCGTGACGAACACTGAAGCTTTCTTT | CASSPDRDSVTNTEAFF
TRBD1 | TRBJ1-1 | TRBV29-1 | . | TGCAGCGTTGAAGGGACAGGGGCGACTGAAGCTTTCTTT | CSVEGTGATEAFF
. | TRBJ1-4 | TRBV30 | few | TGTGCCTGGAGTGTAAGACAGCAAACTAATGAAAAACTGTTTTTT | CAWSVRQQTNEKLFF
TRBD1 | TRBJ1-2 | TRBV5-1 | . | TGCGCCAGCAGCGTTCAGACAGGGGGCGGCTACACCTTC | CASSVQTGGGYTF
TRBD1 | TRBJ1-2 | TRBV6-1 | many | TGTGCCAGCAGTCCCGGGACAGGGGGTGCGGCGGATGGCTACACCTTC | CASSPGTGGAADGYTF
. | TRBJ2-7 | TRBV2 | many | TGTGCCAGCAGTGATACCGCGTTTAGCTCCTACGAGCAGTACTTC | CASSDTAFSSYEQYF
. | TRBJ1-5 | TRBV29-1 | . | TGCAGCGTTGAAGAGGAGGGACAGCCCCAGCATTTT | CSVEEEGQPQHF
. | TRBJ1-6 | TRBV27 | . | TGTGCCAGCAGTTTTACAGGGTTAAGTTCACCCCTCCACTTT | CASSFTGLSSPLHF